This paragraph covers one TCR beta chain sequence. The data belong to a study of blood T cells in healthy people across ages. On the study more broadly: Using template switching, researchers captured about one barcoded beta molecule for each two T cells.

The CDR3 has 14 amino acids. Trimming took 4 bases from V and 4 from J, leaving 16 bases between them. The germline V gene has CDR1 SQVTM and CDR2 ANQGSEA. Primers used in a second PCR of about 6 to 11 cycles were a sample-barcoded 5' primer and a J-beta primer mix. Each of the cDNA molecules was tagged by a template-switch adaptor with 12 random nucleotides. From the 5' RACE reads, TCRdb called clonotypes with MiXCR, one entry per CDR3 protein. The sample shows some 780,000 distinct CDR3 sequences, more than 55% of them seen only once. No fewer than 7 million PBMCs went into each sample. The chain combines TRBV29-1 with TRBJ1-2; maybe TRBD1 (5 bases). The sequence came from a man aged 40-49 years in good health. The sample comprised blood. The CDR3 reads CSVVVRQGSYGYTF. The CDR3 nucleotides read TGCAGCGTTGTTGTTCGGCAGGGCAGCTATGGCTACACCTTC.